These T cell receptor beta chains were read from a single sample in a study of identical twins. TCRdb recomputed calls from the 5' RACE reads with MiXCR, one row per CDR3 protein. The table includes hundreds of thousands of distinct CDR3 sequences, 8.6% detected once. These data were likewise used in another study, on yellow fever vaccine responses in identical twins.

Sample: PBMCs. The origin of the receptors is a woman between 18 and 30 years old in good health. Each CDR3 is given with its conserved first and last residue. The D gene is left open where the match is weak. Size is stated for part of the rows, as once, few or many counts, or as a class when the clone is expanded.

V gene	D gene	J gene	clone size	CDR3 length	CDR3 protein	CDR3 DNA
TRBV29-1	NA	TRBJ2-7	NA	12	CSVGGRDIGQYF	TGCAGCGTTGGGGGCCGAGACATTGGGCAGTACTTC
TRBV30	NA	TRBJ2-7	few	13	CAWSPSRWGEQYF	TGTGCCTGGAGTCCCTCTCGCTGGGGCGAGCAGTACTTC
TRBV4-2	NA	TRBJ2-1	many	14	CASSEQGTYNEQFF	TGTGCCAGCAGTGAACAGGGAACCTACAATGAGCAGTTCTTC
TRBV11-1	NA	TRBJ2-1	NA	18	CASSSLSGARYEYNEQFF	TGTGCCAGCAGTTCACTTTCCGGGGCTCGGTACGAATACAATGAGCAGTTCTTC
TRBV2	NA	TRBJ2-3	NA	13	CATRGQSTDTQYF	TGTGCCACCCGTGGACAGTCGACAGATACGCAGTATTTT
TRBV18	NA	TRBJ1-2	few	11	CASSPKEGYTF	TGTGCCAGCTCACCTAAGGAGGGCTACACCTTC
TRBV18	NA	TRBJ2-7	NA	13	CASSHEGAYEQYF	TGTGCCAGCTCGCACGAAGGGGCCTACGAGCAGTACTTC
TRBV15	NA	TRBJ2-3	NA	15	CATSFGHLNTDTQYF	TGTGCCACCAGTTTTGGACACTTAAACACAGATACGCAGTATTTT
TRBV4-3	TRBD1	TRBJ2-1	NA	13	CASSLGTGVEQFF	TGCGCCAGCAGCCTCGGGACAGGGGTTGAGCAGTTCTTC
TRBV25-1	TRBD2	TRBJ2-1	few	21	CASTSGQPAGGGAVFYNEQFF	TGTGCCAGCACCTCAGGACAGCCAGCGGGCGGGGGGGCCGTCTTCTACAATGAGCAGTTCTTC
TRBV29-1	TRBD1	TRBJ2-7	NA	12	CSAGGEGLEQYF	TGCAGCGCAGGGGGCGAAGGACTCGAGCAGTACTTC
TRBV5-1	NA	TRBJ1-2	NA	16	CASSLGTGLPNYGYTF	TGCGCCAGCAGCTTGGGAACAGGGCTGCCTAACTATGGCTACACCTTC
TRBV6-7	TRBD2	TRBJ2-5	NA	15	CASSYGRLAWKTQYF	TGTGCCAGCAGTTACGGAAGACTAGCGTGGAAGACCCAGTACTTT